This section outlines one T cell receptor beta chain sequence together with its context. The PCR ran on 60 Vbeta and 13 Jbeta primers. Using immunoSEQ multiplex PCR, the repertoire was profiled, and TCRdb retains in-frame clones only, with some absent. The data contain 100,000 or so clones, about 79% of them singletons. These data belong to a study of cytomegalovirus exposure and HLA in healthy donors. V shed 2 bases and J shed 6 bases, with 10 bases lying between them. The length of the CDR3 is 13 residues. Germline V lookup: CDR1 LGHNA, CDR2 YNFKEQ. Sequencing was carried out using PBMCs. This sequence joins TRBV4-2 and TRBJ1-2, with D maybe TRBD1 (5 bases). The TCR sequence derives from a woman between 18 and 29 years old in good health and CMV-seronegative. CDR3 DNA sequence: TGTGCCAGCAGCCAATTCCGGGGGGATGGCTACACCTTC. It is translated as CASSQFRGDGYTF.